Each of the 26 T cell receptor beta chains below was sequenced from the same sample in a study of blood T cells in healthy people across ages. It was with a sample-barcoded 5' primer and a J-beta primer mix that a second PCR of roughly 7 to 12 cycles was run. In TCRdb, the 5' RACE reads were re-called with MiXCR into one record per CDR3 protein. Counted here are 900,000 to 950,000 distinct CDR3 sequences, 25% to 30% occurring once; the ten biggest clones make up roughly 10%. This sample also appeared in a second study, on T cells of mothers and their children.

Material for sequencing was blood. These receptors were obtained from a woman aged 40 to 50 in good health.

This clonotype was found a few times. The chain uses TRBV7-2 and TRBJ1-1; D is undetermined. V lost 4 bases and J lost 4, with 19 bases in between. Germline-derived CDR1 and CDR2 are SGHTA and FQGNSA. The CDR3 is made up of 16 amino acids. The CDR3 DNA is TGTGCCAGCAGCTCCCTTCGCGTTTCCTGGGCCACTGAAGCTTTCTTT. Translation: CASSSLRVSWATEAFF.

The V call is TRBV20-1, the J call TRBJ1-5; 9 nucleotides agree with TRBD1. The junction had 4 bases not matched to a gene; V was cut back by 0 bases and J by 4 bases. Germline V lookup: CDR1 DFQATT, CDR2 SNEGSKA (reference sequence). The CDR3 sequence is 15 residues long. CDR3 amino acids: CSARDQGQGNQPQHF. The DNA for the CDR3 is TGCAGTGCTAGAGATCAGGGACAGGGTAATCAGCCCCAGCATTTT.

On this clonotype: An end of the junction does not agree with germline; a read error may underlie this. The rearrangement links TRBV4-2 to TRBJ2-1; 9 bases fit TRBD1. Germline-derived CDR1 and CDR2 are LGHNA and YNFKEQ. CDR3 length: 16 amino acids. The CDR3 region has the DNA TGTGCCAGCAGCGAAGACCCGGACAGGGGATACAATGAGCAGTTCTTC. This sequence encodes CASSEDPDRGYNEQFF.

This clonotype was observed a few times. An end of the junction does not agree with germline; a read error may underlie this. This rearrangement joins TRBV7-7 to TRBJ2-1; either TRBD1 or TRBD2 may fit D (5 bases each). The CDR3 sequence is 14 residues long. Germline V gene data show CDR1 as SSHAT and CDR2 as FNYEAQ (reference sequence). The CDR3 loop is CASSPGAGSREQFF. CDR3 in DNA: TGTGCTAGCAGCCCCGGGGCAGGGTCAAGGGAGCAGTTCTTC.

This chain joins TRBV2 and TRBJ2-5, with 7 bases matching TRBD2. The germline V gene encodes CDR1 SNHLY and CDR2 FYNNEI. The trim removed 2 bases at V and 11 bases at J, leaving 11 bases unmatched. This CDR3 has 14 amino acids. As DNA, the CDR3 is TGTGCCAGCAGTGAAAGCGGGGATCCAGGTACGCAGTACTTC. It specifies CASSESGDPGTQYF.

The V call is TRBV5-1, the J call TRBJ2-3; 7 bases align to TRBD1. The CDR3 extends over 16 amino acids. Looked up from germline, CDR1 is SGHRS and CDR2 is YFSETQ. The trim removed 4 bases at V and 7 bases at J, leaving 15 bases unmatched. The CDR3: CASSLRVRDSHHTQYF. The CDR3 DNA follows: TGCGCCAGCAGCCTCCGCGTCCGGGACAGTCATCATACGCAGTATTTT.

Notes on this clonotype: This could be a read error, since a much larger clone is one nucleotide away. The chain is built from TRBV28 and TRBJ2-7; the D is unclear. Looked up from germline, CDR1 is MDHEN and CDR2 is SYDVKM. The CDR3 covers 19 residues. CDR3 amino acids: CDSSAEFDVVLSLSYEQYF. The CDR3 coding sequence is TGTGACAGCAGCGCCGAATTCGACGTTGTGTTGTCCCTCTCCTACGAGCAGTACTTC.

J is TRBJ1-2 and V is TRBV7-2; possibly TRBD1 for D (5 bases). With 5 bases removed from V and 4 bases from J, the gap between germline ends came to 17 bases. The CDR3 sequence is 15 residues long. The V gene's germline CDR1 is SGHTA and CDR2 FQGNSA. CDR3 amino acids: CASSKTGTGGYGYTF. The CDR3 DNA sequence: TGTGCCAGCAGCAAGACCGGGACTGGGGGCTATGGCTACACCTTC.

The gene calls are TRBV10-3 and TRBJ2-4, with unresolved D. The J call may be mistaken, given a closer DNA end match to TRBJ2-5. Germline CDR1 reads ENHRY; CDR2 reads SYGVKD. CDR3 length: 14 residues. The CDR3 DNA is TGTGCCACCTCGGCCCCCAGCTCTCAAGAGACCCAGTACTTC. This encodes CATSAPSSQETQYF.

This clonotype was counted at least ten times. The chain uses TRBV12-3 or TRBV12-4 and TRBJ2-7; D unclear. This CDR3 has 14 amino acids. Trimming took 0 bases from V and 1 from J, leaving 7 bases between them. The CDR3 here is CASSLASLSYEQYF. The CDR3 region has the DNA TGTGCCAGCAGTTTAGCCAGTCTGTCCTACGAGCAGTACTTC.

A word on this clonotype: Given a much more abundant clone one base away, this may be a read error. This rearrangement joins TRBV9 to TRBJ2-7; D not resolved. The germline V gene has CDR1 SGDLS and CDR2 YYNGEE. The CDR3 has 14 residues. The CDR3 reads CAIKPWQTTYKQYF. DNA for the CDR3: TGTGCCATCAAACCTTGGCAGACGACCTACAAGCAGTACTTC.

A remark on this clonotype: A much larger clonotype is one base distant, so this may be a read error. V usage is TRBV28 and J usage is TRBJ2-1; maybe TRBD2 (7 bases). The CDR3 runs 14 residues. V lost 5 bases to trimming and J lost 13 bases, with 21 bases between them. Germline CDR1 MDHEN, CDR2 SYDVKM. The CDR3 DNA follows: TGTGCCAGCAGTCGGGGGGCCCTCACAGAGACCCAGTTCTTC. It translates to CASSRGALTETQFF.

This clonotype showed up just a few times. V and J are TRBV4-1 and TRBJ2-1; D perhaps matches TRBD2 (6 bases). This CDR3 contains 14 residues. V dropped 6 bases and J dropped 10 bases, with 19 bases sitting between them. Germline V gene data show CDR1 as MGHRA and CDR2 as YSYEKL. Here the CDR3 reads CASRGGVGPEEQFF. The CDR3 nucleotides are TGCGCCAGCAGGGGCGGGGTTGGCCCAGAAGAGCAGTTCTTC.

This clonotype has only a few counts. The rearrangement uses TRBV7-2 and TRBJ2-7; no clear D gene. CDR1 SGHTA and CDR2 FQGNSA come from the germline V gene. V gave up 7 bases and J gave up 4 bases, with 11 bases separating them. The CDR3 has 12 residues. The CDR3 nucleotides are TGTGCCAGCATCTTGACGGAATACGAGCAGTACTTC. Residues: CASILTEYEQYF. Full variable domain (remainder filled in from reference TRBV7-2 and TRBJ2-7): GAGVSQSPSNKVTEKGKDVELRCDPISGHTALYWYRQSLGQGLEFLIYFQGNSAPDKSGLPSDRFSAERTGGSVSTLTIQRTQQEDSAVYLCASILTEYEQYFGPGTRLTVT.

This clonotype has more than one count but fewer than ten. V gene TRBV7-2 combines with J gene TRBJ2-2; the D is unclear. Between the trimmed V and J ends, which lost 1 base and 4 bases, there was a span of 10 bases. The CDR3 runs 15 residues. The germline V gene has CDR1 SGHTA and CDR2 FQGNSA. CDR3 region: CASSLGGMRTGELFF. For the CDR3, the DNA is TGTGCCAGCAGCTTAGGTGGAATGCGCACCGGGGAGCTGTTTTTT.

This clonotype was observed a few times. The V gene is TRBV12-3 or TRBV12-4, the J gene TRBJ2-3, with no clear D. V lost 10 bases to trimming and J lost 4 bases, with 9 bases between them. CDR3 length: 11 residues. The CDR3 here is CATHRPDTQYF. The CDR3 DNA reads TGTGCCACCCATCGGCCAGATACGCAGTATTTT.

The rearrangement links TRBV12-3 or TRBV12-4 to TRBJ2-3; D is undetermined. CDR3 length equals 15 residues. The germline V and J ends were trimmed by 5 bases and 3 bases, with 15 bases remaining between them. This chain's CDR3 is CASSPQSDLTDTQYF. In DNA, the CDR3 is TGTGCCAGCAGTCCCCAATCAGATCTGACAGATACGCAGTATTTT.

This clonotype was seen at least ten times. At one of its ends the junction is not consistent with the germline gene, which may arise from a read error. This chain joins TRBV5-1 and TRBJ2-7; D call uncertain. Germline V lookup: CDR1 SGHRS, CDR2 YFSETQ. CDR3 length: 12 amino acids. In DNA, the CDR3 is TGCGCCAGCAGCTTGGACTCCCACGAGCAGTACTTC. Protein: CASSLDSHEQYF.

This clonotype was counted a few times. CDR3 sequence reads: CSARERDWPYEQYF. CDR3 bases: TGCAGTGCTAGAGAACGGGACTGGCCCTACGAGCAGTACTTC. The rearrangement joins TRBV20-1 to TRBJ2-7; weak D call: TRBD2 (6 bases). The V gene lost 0 bases and the J gene lost 2 bases, with 11 bases spanning the gap. Germline assignment: CDR1 DFQATT and CDR2 SNEGSKA (reference sequence). The CDR3 is made up of 14 amino acids.

There are a few counts of this clonotype. The V gene is TRBV2, the J gene TRBJ2-1; D is tentatively TRBD1 or TRBD2 (5 bases each). The end of the DNA fits TRBJ2-7 better, so the J call may be wrong. This CDR3 contains 14 residues. Germline CDR1 reads SNHLY; CDR2 reads FYNNEI. CDR3 DNA: TGTGCCAGCAAAGAGGGGACGACCTACAATGAGCAGTACTTC. Amino acid sequence: CASKEGTTYNEQYF.

This clonotype was found many times. V usage is TRBV6-6 and J usage is TRBJ2-5; possible D gene TRBD2, 5 bases. The CDR3 has 16 residues. Deletions cut 0 bases from V and 2 bases from J, with 13 bases between. CDR1 is MNHNY, CDR2 SVGAGI, per germline (reference sequence). The CDR3 DNA reads TGTGCCAGCAGTTACTCGGAGATGATAGCGCAAGAGACCCAGTACTTC. Its translation is CASSYSEMIAQETQYF.

This chain joins TRBV2 and TRBJ1-1; tentatively, D is TRBD1 (6 bases). V was clipped by 7 bases and J by 1 base, with 10 bases between them. Germline CDR1 is SNHLY and CDR2 is FYNNEI. This CDR3 spans 13 amino acids. The chain's CDR3 is CASNLGQNTEAFF. For the CDR3, the DNA is TGTGCCAGCAACCTGGGACAGAACACTGAAGCTTTCTTT.

Concerning this clonotype itself: Since a much larger clone is just one base distant, this may be a read error. V gene TRBV12-3 or TRBV12-4 combines with J gene TRBJ2-5; D not certain. Trimming removed 7 bases from V and 2 bases from J, with 14 bases in between. The CDR3 sequence is 14 residues long. This CDR3 reads CASIGTIRQETQYF. CDR3 nucleotide sequence: TGTGCCAGCATCGGTACTATCCGGCAAGAGACCCAGTACTTC.

The chain links TRBV10-3 to TRBJ2-1, with D maybe TRBD1 (5 bases). The V gene's germline CDR1 is ENHRY and CDR2 SYGVKD. V shed 5 bases and J shed 0 bases, with 11 bases lying between them. This CDR3 is 15 amino acids long. Here the CDR3 reads CAISSRQSSYNEQFF. DNA of the CDR3: TGTGCCATCAGTAGCAGACAGAGCTCCTACAATGAGCAGTTCTTC.

This clonotype appeared once. The J gene is TRBJ2-4, the V gene TRBV5-1, with D possibly matching TRBD1 (6 bases). Deletions cut 4 bases from V and 2 bases from J, with 13 bases between. The CDR3 totals 15 residues. CDR1 is SGHRS, CDR2 YFSETQ, per germline. This CDR3 is CASSMFTGTKNIQYF. CDR3 DNA: TGCGCCAGCAGCATGTTCACAGGGACCAAAAACATTCAGTACTTC. The entire variable domain, with the rest obtained from reference TRBV5-1 and TRBJ2-4, is as follows: KAGVTQTPRYLIKTRGQQVTLSCSPISGHRSVSWYQQTPGQGLQFLFEYFSETQRNKGNFPGRFSGRQFSNSRSEMNVSTLELGDSALYLCASSMFTGTKNIQYFGAGTRLSVL.

V gene TRBV28 combines with J gene TRBJ2-5; weak D call: TRBD2 (7 bases). The CDR3 extends over 14 amino acids. The V end was cut by 5 bases, the J end by 6 bases, with 16 bases between. Germline loops: CDR1 MDHEN, CDR2 SYDVKM. CDR3 sequence (DNA): TGTGCCAGCAGTCCCGGGGGGCCCAAGAAGACCCAGTACTTC. It codes for CASSPGGPKKTQYF.